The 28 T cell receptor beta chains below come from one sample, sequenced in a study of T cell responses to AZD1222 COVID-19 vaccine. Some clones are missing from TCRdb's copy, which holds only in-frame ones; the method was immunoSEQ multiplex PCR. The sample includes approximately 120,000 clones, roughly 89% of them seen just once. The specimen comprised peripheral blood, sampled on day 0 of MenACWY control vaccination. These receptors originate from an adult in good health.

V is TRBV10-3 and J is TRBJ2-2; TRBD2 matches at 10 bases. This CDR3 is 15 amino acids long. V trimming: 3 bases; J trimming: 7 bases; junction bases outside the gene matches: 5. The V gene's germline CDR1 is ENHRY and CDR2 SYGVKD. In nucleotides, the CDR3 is TGTGCCATCAGTGATAGCGGGAGGTCTGGCGGGGAGCTGTTTTTT. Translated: CAISDSGRSGGELFF.

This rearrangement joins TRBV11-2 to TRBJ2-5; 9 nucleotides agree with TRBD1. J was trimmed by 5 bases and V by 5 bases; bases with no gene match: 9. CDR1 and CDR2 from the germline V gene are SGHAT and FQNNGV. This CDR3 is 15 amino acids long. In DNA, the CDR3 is TGTGCCAGCAGCAAGAAACAGGGGGCTGTGGAGACCCAGTACTTC. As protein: CASSKKQGAVETQYF.

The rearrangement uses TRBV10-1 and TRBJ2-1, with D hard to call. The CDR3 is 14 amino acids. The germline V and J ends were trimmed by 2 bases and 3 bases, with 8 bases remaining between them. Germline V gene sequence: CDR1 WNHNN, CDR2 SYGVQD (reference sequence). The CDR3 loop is CASSEAGNYNEQFF. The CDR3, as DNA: TGCGCCAGCAGTGAGGCTGGGAACTACAATGAGCAGTTCTTC.

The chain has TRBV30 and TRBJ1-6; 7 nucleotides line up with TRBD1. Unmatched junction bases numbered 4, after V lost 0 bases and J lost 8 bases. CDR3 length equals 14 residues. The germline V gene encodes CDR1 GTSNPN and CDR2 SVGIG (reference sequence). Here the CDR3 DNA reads TGTGCCTGGAGTGTTAGACAGGGCGATTCACCCCTCCACTTT. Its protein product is CAWSVRQGDSPLHF.

DNA of the CDR3: TGTGCCAGCTCAGCAGTCCAGGGGGCTGGTAGCAATCAGCCCCAGCATTTT. Its protein is CASSAVQGAGSNQPQHF. J is TRBJ1-5 and V is TRBV18; 8 positions agree with TRBD1. This CDR3 is built from 17 residues. The germline V gene has CDR1 KGHSH and CDR2 LQKENI. With 5 bases clipped from V and 0 bases from J, the junction kept 9 bases outside the gene matches.

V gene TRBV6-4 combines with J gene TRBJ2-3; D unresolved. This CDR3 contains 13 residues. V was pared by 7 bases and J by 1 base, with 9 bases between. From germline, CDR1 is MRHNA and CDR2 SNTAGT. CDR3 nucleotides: TGTGCCAGCAAAAGGGAAGGCACAGATACGCAGTATTTT. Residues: CASKREGTDTQYF.

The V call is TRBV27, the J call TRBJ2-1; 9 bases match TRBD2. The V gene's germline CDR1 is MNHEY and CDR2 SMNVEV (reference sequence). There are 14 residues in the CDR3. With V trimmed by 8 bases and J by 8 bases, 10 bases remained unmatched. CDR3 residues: CASARLAGVYEQFF. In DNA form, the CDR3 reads TGTGCCAGCGCTCGTTTAGCGGGAGTCTATGAGCAGTTCTTC.

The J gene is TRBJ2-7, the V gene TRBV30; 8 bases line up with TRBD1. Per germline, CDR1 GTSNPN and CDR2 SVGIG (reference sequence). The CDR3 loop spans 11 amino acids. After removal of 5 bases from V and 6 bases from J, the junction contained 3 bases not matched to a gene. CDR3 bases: TGTGCCTGGGGAACAGGGGGCGAGCAGTACTTC. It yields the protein CAWGTGGEQYF. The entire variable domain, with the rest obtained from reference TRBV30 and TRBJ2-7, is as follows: SQTIHQWPATLVQPVGSPLSLECTVEGTSNPNLYWYRQAAGRGLQLLFYSVGIGQISSEVPQNLSASRPQDRQFILSSKKLLLSDSGFYLCAWGTGGEQYFGPGTRLTVT.

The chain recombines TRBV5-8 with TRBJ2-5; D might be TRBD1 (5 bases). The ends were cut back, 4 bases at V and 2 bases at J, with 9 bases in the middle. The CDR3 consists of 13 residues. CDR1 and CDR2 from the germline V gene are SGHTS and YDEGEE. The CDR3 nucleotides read TGTGCCAGCAGCCGAGACAGACAAGAGACCCAGTACTTC. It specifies CASSRDRQETQYF.

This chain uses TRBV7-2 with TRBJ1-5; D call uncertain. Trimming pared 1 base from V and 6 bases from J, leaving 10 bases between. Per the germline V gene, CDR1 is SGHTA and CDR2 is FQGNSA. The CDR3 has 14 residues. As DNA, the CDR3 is TGTGCCAGCAGCTTAGACACCAAGGGTCAGCCCCAGCATTTT. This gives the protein CASSLDTKGQPQHF.

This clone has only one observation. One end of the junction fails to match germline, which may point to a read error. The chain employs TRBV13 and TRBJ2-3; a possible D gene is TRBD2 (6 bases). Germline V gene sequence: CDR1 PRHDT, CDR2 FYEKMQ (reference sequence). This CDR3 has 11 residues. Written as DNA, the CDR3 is TGTGCCAGCAGCTTGGACTTATGGCGGGGTTTT. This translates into CASSLDLWRGF.

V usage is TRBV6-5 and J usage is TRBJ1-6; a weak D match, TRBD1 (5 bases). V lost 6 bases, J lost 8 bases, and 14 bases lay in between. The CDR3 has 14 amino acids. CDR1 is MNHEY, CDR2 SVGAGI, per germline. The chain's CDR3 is CASRPRRGDSPLHF. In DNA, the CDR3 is TGTGCCAGCAGACCCCGGAGGGGCGATTCACCCCTCCACTTT.

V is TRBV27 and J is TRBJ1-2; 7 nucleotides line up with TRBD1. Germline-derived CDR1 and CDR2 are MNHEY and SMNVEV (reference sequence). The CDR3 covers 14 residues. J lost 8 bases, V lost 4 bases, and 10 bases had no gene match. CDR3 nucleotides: TGTGCCAGCAGTTCCGCCTTAGGGGGCAGGGGCTACACCTTC. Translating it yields CASSSALGGRGYTF.

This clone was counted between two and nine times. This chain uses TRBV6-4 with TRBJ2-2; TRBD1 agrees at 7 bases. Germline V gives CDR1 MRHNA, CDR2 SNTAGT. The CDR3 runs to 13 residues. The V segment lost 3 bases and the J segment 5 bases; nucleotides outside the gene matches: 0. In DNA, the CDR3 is TGTGCCAGCAGTGAACAGGGGACCGGGGAGCTGTTTTTT. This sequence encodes CASSEQGTGELFF.

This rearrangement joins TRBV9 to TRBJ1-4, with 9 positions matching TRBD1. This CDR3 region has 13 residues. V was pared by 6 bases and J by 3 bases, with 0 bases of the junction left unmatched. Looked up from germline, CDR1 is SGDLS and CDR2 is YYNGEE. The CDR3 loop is CASNRGPNEKLFF. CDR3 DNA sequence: TGTGCCAGCAACAGGGGGCCTAATGAAAAACTGTTTTTT.

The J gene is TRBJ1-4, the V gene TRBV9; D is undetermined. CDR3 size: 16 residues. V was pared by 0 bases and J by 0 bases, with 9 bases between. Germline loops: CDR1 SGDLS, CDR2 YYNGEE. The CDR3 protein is CASSVAGYPTNEKLFF. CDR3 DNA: TGTGCCAGCAGCGTAGCCGGGTACCCAACTAATGAAAAACTGTTTTTT.

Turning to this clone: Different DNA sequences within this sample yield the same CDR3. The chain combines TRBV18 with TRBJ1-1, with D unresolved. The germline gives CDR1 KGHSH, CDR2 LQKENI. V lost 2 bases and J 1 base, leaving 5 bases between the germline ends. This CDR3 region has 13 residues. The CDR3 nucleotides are TGTGCCAGCTCACCAGGGCAGAACACTGAAGCTTTCTTT. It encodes CASSPGQNTEAFF.

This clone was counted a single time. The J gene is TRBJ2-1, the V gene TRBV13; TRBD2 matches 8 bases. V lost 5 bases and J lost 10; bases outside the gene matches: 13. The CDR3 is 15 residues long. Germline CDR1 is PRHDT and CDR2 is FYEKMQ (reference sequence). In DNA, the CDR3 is TGTGCCAGCAGCAAAGCCGACGAGCGCGGGGGGGAGCAGTTCTTC. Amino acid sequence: CASSKADERGGEQFF.

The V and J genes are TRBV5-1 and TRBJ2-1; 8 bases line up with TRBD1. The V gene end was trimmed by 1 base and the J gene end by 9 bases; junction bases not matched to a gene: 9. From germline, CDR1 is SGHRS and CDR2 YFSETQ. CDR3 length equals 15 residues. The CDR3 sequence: CASSLNRQGAGEQFF. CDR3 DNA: TGCGCCAGCAGCTTGAATCGGCAGGGGGCAGGTGAGCAGTTCTTC.

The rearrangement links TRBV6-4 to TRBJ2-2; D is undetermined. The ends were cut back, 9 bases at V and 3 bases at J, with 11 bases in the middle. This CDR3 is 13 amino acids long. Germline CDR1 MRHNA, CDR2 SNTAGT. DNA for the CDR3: TGTGCCAGTTCTTCCGCGGACACCGGGGAGCTGTTTTTT. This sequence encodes CASSSADTGELFF.

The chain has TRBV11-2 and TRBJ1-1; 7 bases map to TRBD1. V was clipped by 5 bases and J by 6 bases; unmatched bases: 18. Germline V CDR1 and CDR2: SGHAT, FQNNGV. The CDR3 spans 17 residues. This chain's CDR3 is CASSLWTGGMVGAEAFF. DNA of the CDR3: TGTGCCAGCAGCCTATGGACAGGCGGAATGGTAGGAGCTGAAGCTTTCTTT. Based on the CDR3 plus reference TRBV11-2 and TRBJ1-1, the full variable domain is EAGVAQSPRYKIIEKRQSVAFWCNPISGHATLYWYQQILGQGPKLLIQFQNNGVVDDSQLPKDRFSAERLKGVDSTLKIQPAKLEDSAVYLCASSLWTGGMVGAEAFFGQGTRLTVV.

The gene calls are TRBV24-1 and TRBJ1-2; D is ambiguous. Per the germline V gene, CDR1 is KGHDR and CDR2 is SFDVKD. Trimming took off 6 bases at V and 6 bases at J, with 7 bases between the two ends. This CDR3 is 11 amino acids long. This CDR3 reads CATSRGNGYTF. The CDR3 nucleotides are TGTGCCACCAGTCGGGGTAATGGCTACACCTTC.

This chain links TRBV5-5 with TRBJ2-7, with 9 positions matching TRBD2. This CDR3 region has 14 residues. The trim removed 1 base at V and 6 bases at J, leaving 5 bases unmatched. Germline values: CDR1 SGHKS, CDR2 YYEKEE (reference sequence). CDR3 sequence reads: CASSLRREGPEQYF. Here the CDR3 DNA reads TGTGCCAGCAGCTTGCGGCGGGAGGGCCCCGAGCAGTACTTC.

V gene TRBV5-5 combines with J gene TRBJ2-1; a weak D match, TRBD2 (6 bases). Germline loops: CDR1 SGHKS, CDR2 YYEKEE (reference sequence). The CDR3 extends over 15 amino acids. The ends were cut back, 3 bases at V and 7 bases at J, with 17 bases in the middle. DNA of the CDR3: TGTGCCAGCAGCTGGGGGGTCCCTGCGGGGAATGAGCAGTTCTTC. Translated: CASSWGVPAGNEQFF.

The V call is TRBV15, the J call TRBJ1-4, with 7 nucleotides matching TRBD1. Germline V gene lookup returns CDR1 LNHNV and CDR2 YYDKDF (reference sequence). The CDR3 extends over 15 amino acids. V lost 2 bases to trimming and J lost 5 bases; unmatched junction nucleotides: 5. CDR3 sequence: CATSRRQGNNEKLFF. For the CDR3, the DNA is TGTGCCACCAGCAGAAGACAGGGAAACAATGAAAAACTGTTTTTT.

For the CDR3, the DNA is TGCGCCAGCAGTAACGCCTTTCCCACAGATACGCAGTATTTT. Amino acids: CASSNAFPTDTQYF. The chain recombines TRBV5-1 with TRBJ2-3; D is unclear. Germline V gives CDR1 SGHRS, CDR2 YFSETQ. This CDR3 comprises 14 residues. The V end was cut by 5 bases, the J end by 2 bases, with 12 bases between.

The CDR3 coding sequence is TGCAGCGTTGAGTCGGCAGGACTGAACACCGGGGAGCTGTTTTTT. This codes for CSVESAGLNTGELFF. The rearrangement joins TRBV29-1 to TRBJ2-2; possibly TRBD2 for D (5 bases). Germline assignment: CDR1 SQVTM and CDR2 ANQGSEA. The CDR3 covers 15 residues. The V gene lost 3 bases and the J gene lost 1 base, with 12 bases spanning the gap.

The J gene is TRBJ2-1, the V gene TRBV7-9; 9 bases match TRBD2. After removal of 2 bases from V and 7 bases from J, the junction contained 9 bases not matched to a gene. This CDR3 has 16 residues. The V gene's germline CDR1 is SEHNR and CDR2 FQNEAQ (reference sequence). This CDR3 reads CASSLIPSGAPNEQFF. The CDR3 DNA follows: TGTGCCAGCAGCTTAATTCCTAGCGGGGCCCCTAATGAGCAGTTCTTC. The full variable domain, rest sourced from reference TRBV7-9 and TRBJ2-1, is DTGVSQNPRHKITKRGQNVTFRCDPISEHNRLYWYRQTLGQGPEFLTYFQNEAQLEKSRLLSDRFSAERPKGSFSTLEIQRTEQGDSAMYLCASSLIPSGAPNEQFFGPGTRLTVL.